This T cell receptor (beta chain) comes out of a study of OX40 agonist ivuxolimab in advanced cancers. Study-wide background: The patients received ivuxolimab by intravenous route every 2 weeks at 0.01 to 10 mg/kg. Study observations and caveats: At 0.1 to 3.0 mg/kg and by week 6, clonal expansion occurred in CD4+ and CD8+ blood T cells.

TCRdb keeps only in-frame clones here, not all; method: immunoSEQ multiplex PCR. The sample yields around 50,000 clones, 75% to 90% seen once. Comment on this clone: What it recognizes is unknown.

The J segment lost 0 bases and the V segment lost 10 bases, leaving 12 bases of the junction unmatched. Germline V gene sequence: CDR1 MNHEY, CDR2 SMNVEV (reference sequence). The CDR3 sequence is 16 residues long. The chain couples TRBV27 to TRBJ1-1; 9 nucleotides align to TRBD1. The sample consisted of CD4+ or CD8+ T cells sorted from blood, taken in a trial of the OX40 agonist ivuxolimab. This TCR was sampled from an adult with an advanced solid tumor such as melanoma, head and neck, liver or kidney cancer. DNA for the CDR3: TGTGCCACCTACCGTCCCGGGACAGGGTTGAACACTGAAGCTTTCTTT. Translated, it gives CATYRPGTGLNTEAFF.